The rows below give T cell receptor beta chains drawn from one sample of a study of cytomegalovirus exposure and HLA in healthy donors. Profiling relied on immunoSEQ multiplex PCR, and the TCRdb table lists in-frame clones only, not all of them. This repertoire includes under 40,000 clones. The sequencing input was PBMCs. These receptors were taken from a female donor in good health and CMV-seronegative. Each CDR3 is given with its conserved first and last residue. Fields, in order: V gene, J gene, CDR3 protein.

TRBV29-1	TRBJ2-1	CSARGLSSYNEQFF
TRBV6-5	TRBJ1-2	CASSYYGGHEGYTF
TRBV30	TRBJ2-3	CAWSVSGSTDTQYF
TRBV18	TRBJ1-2	CASSPRQGDGYTF
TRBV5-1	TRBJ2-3	CASRQAPRDTQYF
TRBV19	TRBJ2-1	CASSIAPRGWNEQFF
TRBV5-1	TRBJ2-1	CASSLAEGAGYNEQFF
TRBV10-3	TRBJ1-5	CAISESEFSNQPQHF
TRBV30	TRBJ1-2	CAWSVRQDYGYTF
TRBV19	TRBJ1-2	CATIDRGRISGYTF
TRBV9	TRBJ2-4	CASSVGWRGVQNIQYF
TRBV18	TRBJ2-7	CASSPMEQGWQYF
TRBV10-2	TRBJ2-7	CASSETGTGGGNEQYF